The 8 T cell receptor beta chains reported below all come from one sample, sequenced in a study of blood T cell repertoires in COVID-19. Repertoires were generated with immunoSEQ multiplex PCR, while TCRdb's copy carries only in-frame clones and drops some. The sample shows roughly 340,000 clones, approximately 88% of them seen only once. Sequenced: peripheral blood. The receptors come from a woman in her twenties or thirties with COVID-19, enrolled during active disease.

This sequence joins TRBV5-1 and TRBJ1-2, with D hard to call. The V and J ends lost 2 bases and 0 bases respectively, with 5 bases between them. The CDR3 is 13 residues long. Per germline, CDR1 SGHRS and CDR2 YFSETQ. The DNA of the CDR3 is TGCGCCAGCAGCTTAGCGACTAACTATGGCTACACCTTC. This translates into CASSLATNYGYTF.

V and J are TRBV19 and TRBJ1-1; D uncertain. Trimming cost V 6 bases and J 10 bases, with 18 bases left between them. From germline, CDR1 is LNHDA and CDR2 SQIVND (reference sequence). This CDR3 spans 13 amino acids. The CDR3 region has the DNA TGTGCCAGTAGAGAGGCGGCAACGAGGCCAGCTTTCTTT. This gives the protein CASREAATRPAFF.

DNA of the CDR3: TGTGCCAGCAGTTACTCGTCGGGACAGATCACAGATACGCAGTATTTT. This codes for CASSYSSGQITDTQYF. This chain joins TRBV6-6 and TRBJ2-3, with TRBD1 matching 7 bases. Looked up from germline, CDR1 is MNHNY and CDR2 is SVGAGI (reference sequence). This CDR3 has 16 amino acids. V lost 0 bases, J lost 2 bases, and 5 bases stayed unmatched.

The J gene is TRBJ2-1, the V gene TRBV2; 10 bases are shared with TRBD1. The V segment lost 2 bases and the J segment 6 bases; nucleotides outside the gene matches: 7. The CDR3 runs to 16 residues. Germline lookup yields CDR1 SNHLY and CDR2 FYNNEI. CDR3 bases: TGTGCCAGCAGTGAAAGCCCCGGGACAGGGGTCAATGAGCAGTTCTTC. It yields the protein CASSESPGTGVNEQFF.

This rearrangement joins TRBV6-5 to TRBJ2-5; D call uncertain. In germline, CDR1 is MNHEY, CDR2 SVGAGI. V was clipped by 0 bases and J by 1 base, with 6 bases between them. The CDR3 has 14 residues. Here the CDR3 DNA reads TGTGCCAGCAGTTACTCGAGGCTCCAAGAGACCCAGTACTTC. The encoded protein is CASSYSRLQETQYF.

The chain combines TRBV19 with TRBJ2-1; D not resolved. The CDR3 contains 13 residues. CDR1 is LNHDA, CDR2 SQIVND, per germline (reference sequence). The V and J ends lost 8 bases and 5 bases respectively, with 13 bases between them. CDR3 sequence reads: CASGLVADNEQFF. The CDR3 coding sequence is TGTGCCAGTGGCCTCGTGGCGGACAATGAGCAGTTCTTC.

V usage is TRBV27 and J usage is TRBJ1-5, with 7 bases aligning to TRBD1. After removal of 1 base from V and 6 bases from J, the junction contained 9 bases not matched to a gene. Germline loops: CDR1 MNHEY, CDR2 SMNVEV (reference sequence). The CDR3 totals 16 residues. The CDR3 protein is CASSLWAQGVIQPQHF. The CDR3 nucleotides read TGTGCCAGCAGTTTATGGGCCCAGGGGGTTATTCAGCCCCAGCATTTT.

The CDR3 region is CASSLGLAGLDTQYF. The CDR3 region has the DNA TGTGCCAGCAGCCTCGGACTAGCGGGGTTAGATACGCAGTATTTT. The J gene is TRBJ2-3, the V gene TRBV4-2; 12 nucleotides agree with TRBD2. CDR1 is LGHNA, CDR2 YNFKEQ, per germline. The CDR3 is 15 amino acids. Unmatched junction bases numbered 4, after V lost 4 bases and J lost 5 bases.